This TCR beta chain was captured in a study of T cells in Graves' hyperthyroidism and ophthalmopathy. The wider study: Initial diagnosis, before any treatment, was when peripheral blood was collected. General observations from the study: Most clonotypes that expanded in the thyroid above 0.001 also showed up in blood.

The CDR3 regions of TCR beta were amplified from RNA transcripts. The HTBI primer set served for first-round RT-PCR of the TCR CDR3. One entry per CDR3 protein, called by TCRdb with MiXCR from the multiplex PCR reads. The sample lists 270,000 or so distinct CDR3 sequences; roughly 15% were seen once. Researchers barred patients who had uncontrolled infection, other autoimmune disease, pregnancy or lactation. Blood was obtained at the first hyperthyroidism diagnosis, which preceded any ophthalmopathy symptoms. This clonotype was counted ten times or more. No antigen is known for it. This CDR3 has 17 amino acids. J lost 0 bases, V lost 4 bases, and 8 bases had no gene match. Germline CDR1 and CDR2: SGHAT and FQNNGV.

This TCR came from a woman aged 45-65 years with Graves' hyperthyroidism that later progressed to Graves' ophthalmopathy. This sequence joins TRBV11-2 and TRBJ1-2; 10 nucleotides line up with TRBD1. Sequencing was carried out using blood. This CDR3 is CASSSGTGEMANYGYTF. CDR3 DNA sequence: TGTGCCAGCAGCTCAGGGACAGGGGAAATGGCTAACTATGGCTACACCTTC.